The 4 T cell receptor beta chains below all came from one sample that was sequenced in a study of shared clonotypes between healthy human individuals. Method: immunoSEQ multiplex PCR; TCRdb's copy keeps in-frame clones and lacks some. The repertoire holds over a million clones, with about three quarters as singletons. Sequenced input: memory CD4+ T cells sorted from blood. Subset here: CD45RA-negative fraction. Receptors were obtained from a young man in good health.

The CDR3 DNA is TGTGCCAGCAGCGTCGATCATAAACAGGGATTAAAGAATGAAAAACTGTTTTTT. This codes for CASSVDHKQGLKNEKLFF. This sequence joins TRBV9 and TRBJ1-4, with D tentatively TRBD1 (6 bases). Trimming took 2 bases from V and 5 from J, leaving 22 bases between them. Per germline, CDR1 SGDLS and CDR2 YYNGEE. CDR3 length: 18 amino acids.

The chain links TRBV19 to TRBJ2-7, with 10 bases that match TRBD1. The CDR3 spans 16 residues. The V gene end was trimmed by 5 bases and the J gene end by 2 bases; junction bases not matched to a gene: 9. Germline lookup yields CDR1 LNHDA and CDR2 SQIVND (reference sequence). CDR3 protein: CASSWLPGQGAYEQYF. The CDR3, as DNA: TGTGCCAGTAGTTGGCTTCCCGGACAGGGGGCCTACGAGCAGTACTTC.

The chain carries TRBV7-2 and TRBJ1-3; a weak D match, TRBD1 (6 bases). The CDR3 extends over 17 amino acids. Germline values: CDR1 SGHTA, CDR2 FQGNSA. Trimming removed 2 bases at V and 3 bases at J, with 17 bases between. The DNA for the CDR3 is TGTGCCAGCAGCTTAAGAACCGACAGGCCCCTTGGAAACACCATATATTTT. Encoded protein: CASSLRTDRPLGNTIYF.

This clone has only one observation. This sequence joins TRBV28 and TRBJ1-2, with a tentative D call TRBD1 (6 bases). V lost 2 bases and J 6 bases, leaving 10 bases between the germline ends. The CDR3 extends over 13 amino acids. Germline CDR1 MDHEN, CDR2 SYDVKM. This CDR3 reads CASSLRQGNGYTF. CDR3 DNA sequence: TGTGCCAGCAGTTTAAGGCAGGGGAATGGCTACACCTTC.